This T cell receptor beta chain was captured by sequencing in a study of graft-versus-host responses after intestinal transplantation. A few counts support this clone. Clones were sequenced by immunoSEQ multiplex PCR, and TCRdb holds only the in-frame ones, with some missing. The sample includes 15,000 or so clones, approximately 30% of them seen just once. The CDR3 length is 12 residues. V dropped 1 base and J dropped 4 bases, with 5 bases sitting between them. Germline V CDR1 and CDR2: SGHAT, FQNNGV. The chain joins TRBV11-2 to TRBJ2-7, with D unresolved. This sequence originates from a human patient who received an intestinal transplant. The specimen was alloreactive CD4+ T cells from a mixed lymphocyte reaction culture, collected before intestinal transplant. As to subset: CFSE-low proliferating T cells sorted from roughly six-day pre-transplant mixed lymphocyte reaction (GvH or HvG direction). CDR3 DNA sequence: TGTGCCAGCAGCTTAGTGCAGTACGAGCAGTACTTC. Its translation is CASSLVQYEQYF.